Presented here are 32 T cell receptor beta chains from one specimen sequenced in a study of shared clonotypes between healthy human individuals. Produced via immunoSEQ multiplex PCR; TCRdb's table is partial and in-frame only. The sample contains around 550,000 clones, approximately 95% of which appear only once. CD45RO-negative, CCR7-positively selected cells formed the naive CD8 fraction, excluding terminally differentiated effector memory CD45RA+ cells. Material for sequencing was naive CD8+ T cells sorted from blood. These receptors all come from a woman aged 25 to 39 in good health.

The chain couples TRBV19 to TRBJ1-1; a weak D match, TRBD1 (5 bases). This CDR3 contains 14 residues. CDR1 is LNHDA and CDR2 is SQIVND in the germline V gene (reference sequence). The V gene lost 3 bases and the J gene lost 6 bases, with 14 bases spanning the gap. CDR3 sequence reads: CASSIGGGFAEAFF. CDR3 DNA sequence: TGTGCCAGTAGTATCGGGGGGGGTTTCGCTGAAGCTTTCTTT.

The sample holds one count of this clone. Additional DNA sequences in this sample encode the identical CDR3. The chain has TRBV7-9 and TRBJ2-3, with D possibly TRBD2 on 5 matching bases. With 1 base removed from V and 0 bases from J, the gap between germline ends came to 8 bases. The CDR3 is 15 amino acids. Germline values: CDR1 SEHNR, CDR2 FQNEAQ (reference sequence). In DNA, the CDR3 is TGTGCCAGCAGCTTAGTGGCGGGTAGCACAGATACGCAGTATTTT. It yields the protein CASSLVAGSTDTQYF.

The chain has TRBV5-6 and TRBJ1-1, with D perhaps matching TRBD1 (5 bases). In germline, CDR1 is SGHDT, CDR2 YYEEEE. Between the trimmed V and J ends, which lost 0 bases and 0 bases, there was a span of 9 bases. This CDR3 region has 15 residues. The CDR3 nucleotides read TGTGCCAGCAGCTTGGCAACAGGAATGAACACTGAAGCTTTCTTT. The encoded protein is CASSLATGMNTEAFF.

This chain connects TRBV30 to TRBJ2-7; D ambiguous. The V gene's germline CDR1 is GTSNPN and CDR2 SVGIG (reference sequence). CDR3 size: 13 residues. V lost 0 bases and J 4 bases, leaving 10 bases between the germline ends. The CDR3 DNA sequence: TGTGCCTGGAGTGTATCCGACTCATACGAGCAGTACTTC. This translates into CAWSVSDSYEQYF.

The chain carries TRBV6-5 and TRBJ1-2, with D possibly matching TRBD1 (6 bases). The CDR3 is made up of 15 amino acids. Trimming stripped 2 bases from V and 2 bases from J, with 12 bases between. Germline loops: CDR1 MNHEY, CDR2 SVGAGI. CDR3 sequence: CASSYGSGANYGYTF. The DNA of the CDR3 is TGTGCCAGCAGTTACGGGTCAGGGGCAAACTATGGCTACACCTTC.

The CDR3, as DNA: TGTGCCAGCAGTGCGGCGACCGGGAGATCCTACGAGCAGTACTTC. The encoded protein is CASSAATGRSYEQYF. J is TRBJ2-7 and V is TRBV13; the D gene is possibly TRBD2 (6 bases). The CDR3 length is 15 residues. Germline CDR1 and CDR2: PRHDT and FYEKMQ (reference sequence). V lost 6 bases and J lost 1, with 16 bases in between. The entire variable domain, with the rest obtained from reference TRBV13 and TRBJ2-7, is as follows: AAGVIQSPRHLIKEKRETATLKCYPIPRHDTVYWYQQGPGQDPQFLISFYEKMQSDKGSIPDRFSAQQFSDYHSELNMSSLELGDSALYFCASSAATGRSYEQYFGPGTRLTVT.

V usage is TRBV7-9 and J usage is TRBJ2-7, with TRBD1 matching 7 bases. The germline V gene encodes CDR1 SEHNR and CDR2 FQNEAQ (reference sequence). This CDR3 is 13 amino acids long. V lost 5 bases and J lost 2; bases outside the gene matches: 3. CDR3 nucleotides: TGTGCCAGCAGCGTGGGACAGACCTACGAGCAGTACTTC. Translating gives CASSVGQTYEQYF.

CDR3 sequence (DNA): TGTGCCAGTGGGCCGACAGGGGTGGAGGAGCAGTTCTTC. It specifies CASGPTGVEEQFF. The genes are TRBV28 and TRBJ2-1; 8 bases map to TRBD1. Looked up from germline, CDR1 is MDHEN and CDR2 is SYDVKM. The V gene end was trimmed by 9 bases and the J gene end by 10 bases; junction bases not matched to a gene: 11. This CDR3 is 13 amino acids long.

The V and J genes are TRBV10-3 and TRBJ2-2; no clear D. The CDR3 totals 14 residues. Germline CDR1 ENHRY, CDR2 SYGVKD. Deletions cut 0 bases from V and 7 bases from J, with 9 bases between. CDR3 region: CAISESKESGELFF. CDR3 in DNA: TGTGCCATCAGTGAGTCGAAGGAGAGCGGGGAGCTGTTTTTT.

This clone was detected only once. This chain joins TRBV2 and TRBJ2-2; TRBD2 matches 9 bases. Germline V CDR1 and CDR2: SNHLY, FYNNEI. The J segment lost 5 bases and the V segment lost 1 base, leaving 14 bases of the junction unmatched. The CDR3 has 19 amino acids. The CDR3 loop reads CASSEDLTSGMIGTGELFF. For the CDR3, the DNA is TGTGCCAGCAGTGAAGATCTGACTAGCGGAATGATCGGAACCGGGGAGCTGTTTTTT.

CDR3 in amino acids: CASSLWYGAGETQYF. As DNA, the CDR3 is TGTGCCAGCAGTTTATGGTACGGGGCTGGGGAGACCCAGTACTTC. The chain couples TRBV27 to TRBJ2-5; either TRBD1 or TRBD2 may supply D (5 bases each). The CDR3 sequence is 15 residues long. Trimming cost V 1 base and J 5 bases, with 14 bases left between them. The germline V gene encodes CDR1 MNHEY and CDR2 SMNVEV (reference sequence).

This chain connects TRBV7-8 to TRBJ2-7; 8 nucleotides agree with TRBD2. CDR1 is SGHVS, CDR2 FQNEAQ, per germline. This CDR3 has 16 residues. Trimming removed 4 bases from V and 2 bases from J; junction bases left unmatched: 10. CDR3 loop: CASSSVRASGPYEQYF. CDR3 nucleotide sequence: TGTGCCAGCAGCTCCGTTCGGGCTAGCGGGCCCTACGAGCAGTACTTC.

The rearrangement uses TRBV6-6 and TRBJ2-7; weak D call: TRBD1 (5 bases). Germline loops: CDR1 MNHNY, CDR2 SVGAGI (reference sequence). The CDR3 contains 15 residues. V gave up 2 bases and J gave up 3 bases, with 14 bases separating them. The DNA of the CDR3 is TGTGCCAGCAGTTACAGCCAGGGCCGAAACTACGAGCAGTACTTC. This gives the protein CASSYSQGRNYEQYF.

The rearrangement links TRBV5-1 to TRBJ1-2; weak D call: TRBD1 (6 bases). This CDR3 region has 15 residues. Trimming took off 5 bases at V and 0 bases at J, with 14 bases between the two ends. The germline gives CDR1 SGHRS, CDR2 YFSETQ. CDR3 sequence (DNA): TGCGCCAGCAGTAGTAACAGGGATGCTAACTATGGCTACACCTTC. It specifies CASSSNRDANYGYTF. The whole variable domain, filled in from reference TRBV5-1 and TRBJ1-2, reads KAGVTQTPRYLIKTRGQQVTLSCSPISGHRSVSWYQQTPGQGLQFLFEYFSETQRNKGNFPGRFSGRQFSNSRSEMNVSTLELGDSALYLCASSSNRDANYGYTFGSGTRLTVV.

V gene TRBV28 combines with J gene TRBJ2-5, with D possibly TRBD1 on 6 matching bases. The germline CDR1 and CDR2 sequences are MDHEN and SYDVKM. The CDR3 is made up of 14 amino acids. V was cut by 2 bases and J by 5 bases, with 12 bases left in between. The CDR3 region has the DNA TGTGCCAGCAGTTTACGTCAGGGGTTGGAGACCCAGTACTTC. Translation: CASSLRQGLETQYF.

About this clone itself: Other DNA sequences within the sample encode an identical CDR3. The rearrangement joins TRBV27 to TRBJ2-7; no firm D call. The germline gives CDR1 MNHEY, CDR2 SMNVEV (reference sequence). This CDR3 comprises 11 residues. The germline V and J ends were trimmed by 5 bases and 2 bases, with 4 bases remaining between them. The CDR3 loop is CASSDTYEQYF. For the CDR3, the DNA is TGTGCCAGCAGTGATACCTACGAGCAGTACTTC.

CDR3 sequence reads: CASSLIGTFTDTQYF. CDR3 DNA sequence: TGTGCCAGCAGCTTGATTGGGACATTCACAGATACGCAGTATTTT. The V call is TRBV5-4, the J call TRBJ2-3; TRBD1 is a possible D gene (6 bases). The CDR3 consists of 15 residues. Germline values: CDR1 SGHNT, CDR2 YYREEE (reference sequence). V was pared by 1 base and J by 2 bases, with 11 bases between.

The V and J genes are TRBV10-3 and TRBJ2-7; 9 nucleotides align to TRBD1. The V gene end was trimmed by 2 bases and the J gene end by 7 bases; junction bases not matched to a gene: 9. Germline V gene sequence: CDR1 ENHRY, CDR2 SYGVKD. CDR3 length: 15 residues. This chain's CDR3 is CAISELDRGFFEQYF. Here the CDR3 DNA reads TGTGCCATCAGTGAGCTGGACAGGGGATTTTTTGAGCAGTACTTC.

The chain is built from TRBV8-2 and TRBJ1-2. TRBV8-2 is marked as a pseudogene. The CDR3 runs to 14 residues. This chain's CDR3 is CGRLSRITKDGYTF. CDR3 bases: TGTGGCAGACTAAGTAGGATAACGAAAGATGGCTACACCTTC.

The gene calls are TRBV9 and TRBJ2-1; 12 bases align to TRBD2. Germline trimming cut 0 bases from V and 15 bases from J; bases unmatched to any gene: 4. The CDR3 has 13 amino acids. Germline CDR1 is SGDLS and CDR2 is YYNGEE. CDR3 in DNA: TGTGCCAGCAGCGTAGGCAGGACTAGCGGGACGTTCTTC. Its translation: CASSVGRTSGTFF.

The chain couples TRBV28 to TRBJ1-4; D possibly corresponds to TRBD1 (5 bases). The germline V gene encodes CDR1 MDHEN and CDR2 SYDVKM. This CDR3 region has 13 residues. Trimming removed 11 bases at V and 1 base at J, with 11 bases between. The CDR3 loop is CAVRGITNEKLFF. CDR3 bases: TGTGCCGTAAGGGGTATAACTAATGAAAAACTGTTTTTT.

The chain recombines TRBV6-1 with TRBJ2-7; D uncertain. CDR1 MNHNS and CDR2 SASEGT come from the germline V gene. Trimming removed 6 bases at V and 0 bases at J, with 9 bases between. The CDR3 covers 13 residues. CDR3 loop: CASRPLSSYEQYF. The CDR3 coding sequence is TGTGCCAGCAGGCCGCTAAGCTCCTACGAGCAGTACTTC.

Only one count was recorded for this clone. This chain connects TRBV7-8 to TRBJ2-3; D possibly uses TRBD1 or TRBD2 (6 bases each). This CDR3 is 14 amino acids long. From germline, CDR1 is SGHVS and CDR2 FQNEAQ. Trimming cost V 4 bases and J 4 bases, with 12 bases left between them. This CDR3 is CASSSGGYADTQYF. CDR3 DNA sequence: TGTGCCAGCAGCTCCGGGGGCTATGCAGATACGCAGTATTTT.

The rearrangement links TRBV27 to TRBJ1-1; a weak D match, TRBD1 (5 bases). Between the trimmed V and J ends, which lost 2 bases and 1 base, there was a span of 11 bases. Germline assignment: CDR1 MNHEY and CDR2 SMNVEV (reference sequence). The CDR3 sequence is 15 residues long. The CDR3 protein is CASSLVRGTNTEAFF. The DNA of the CDR3 is TGTGCCAGCAGTTTAGTTCGAGGGACGAACACTGAAGCTTTCTTT.

The chain combines TRBV6-1 with TRBJ2-7; 11 bases map to TRBD2. The CDR3 is 16 amino acids. The trim removed 0 bases at V and 6 bases at J, leaving 7 bases unmatched. CDR1 and CDR2 from the germline V gene are MNHNS and SASEGT. CDR3 sequence: CASSEAGLAGGSEQYF. The CDR3, as DNA: TGTGCCAGCAGTGAAGCGGGGCTAGCGGGAGGTTCCGAGCAGTACTTC.

V and J are TRBV11-2 and TRBJ2-7; 7 bases fit TRBD1. Per the germline V gene, CDR1 is SGHAT and CDR2 is FQNNGV. Trimming cost V 5 bases and J 0 bases; bases outside gene matches: 7. This CDR3 is 15 amino acids long. The CDR3 DNA sequence: TGTGCCAGCAGCCCCTGGGACAGTCCCTCCTACGAGCAGTACTTC. This encodes CASSPWDSPSYEQYF.

This clone has a handful of counts. The chain is built from TRBV7-9 and TRBJ1-2; a weak D match, TRBD1 (6 bases). The CDR3 loop spans 14 amino acids. V was cut by 6 bases and J by 4 bases, with 15 bases left in between. In germline, CDR1 is SEHNR, CDR2 FQNEAQ (reference sequence). CDR3 DNA sequence: TGTGCCAGCAGTAAGCGGGACACTCTCTATGGCTACACCTTC. It yields the protein CASSKRDTLYGYTF.

The chain joins TRBV11-2 to TRBJ2-1, with 7 bases fitting TRBD1. The CDR3 sequence is 15 residues long. Trimming took 5 bases from V and 3 from J; bases not matched to a gene: 7. Per germline, CDR1 SGHAT and CDR2 FQNNGV. The CDR3 DNA sequence: TGTGCCAGCAGCCCAGGACAGGTGAGCTACAATGAGCAGTTCTTC. It codes for CASSPGQVSYNEQFF.

The V call is TRBV28, the J call TRBJ2-7; D may be TRBD1 or TRBD2 (5 bases each). The V and J ends lost 5 bases and 5 bases respectively, with 10 bases between them. The CDR3 is 12 amino acids. The germline V gene has CDR1 MDHEN and CDR2 SYDVKM. For the CDR3, the DNA is TGTGCCAGCAGTCCGGGACGGAACGAGCAGTACTTC. It yields the protein CASSPGRNEQYF.

The chain has TRBV6-1 and TRBJ2-3; 7 bases match TRBD1. The CDR3 covers 13 residues. J lost 4 bases, V lost 4 bases, and 2 bases had no gene match. Germline values: CDR1 MNHNS, CDR2 SASEGT. CDR3 DNA sequence: TGTGCCAGCAGTGCTCAGGGGGCAGATACGCAGTATTTT. Translation gives CASSAQGADTQYF.

The chain has TRBV7-9 and TRBJ2-1; D uncertain. This CDR3 is 14 amino acids long. The V end lost 1 base, the J end lost 9 bases, and 13 bases lay between the germline ends. The germline V gene encodes CDR1 SEHNR and CDR2 FQNEAQ (reference sequence). CDR3 bases: TGTGCCAGCAGCTTAGACGTTGGAGCAAGTGAGCAGTTCTTC. Protein product: CASSLDVGASEQFF.

The genes are TRBV7-2 and TRBJ1-5; no clear D. Germline V gives CDR1 SGHTA, CDR2 FQGNSA. There are 12 residues in the CDR3. V lost 3 bases, J lost 6 bases, and 6 bases lay in between. The CDR3 protein is CASSLSSQPQHF. Here the CDR3 DNA reads TGTGCCAGCAGCTTGTCCTCTCAGCCCCAGCATTTT.